The clone carrying this TCR beta chain was found a few times. Its target is unknown. This sample stems from a study of beta chain features in type 1 diabetes. The study's findings and limits: A pattern of fewer insertions and more deletions at VDJ junctions was seen in type 1 diabetes patients.

A sort by CD45RO/CCR7/CD25/CD127/CD95/CD27 yielded CD4+ naive, central memory, regulatory and stem cell-like memory cells. Per germline, CDR1 MNHEY and CDR2 SVGAGI. This CDR3 region has 15 residues. The trim removed 6 bases at V and 5 bases at J, leaving 11 bases unmatched. TCRB transcripts that were expressed got sequenced, as all of the isolated RNA had been reverse transcribed. The method was immunoSEQ multiplex PCR; TCRdb's version includes in-frame clones alone and lacks a portion of them. Of tens of thousands of clones detected, around 32% appear once; the ten largest clones hold approximately 0.46%.

Sequencing was performed on stem cell memory CD4+ T cells from blood. V and J are TRBV6-5 and TRBJ1-1, with 8 bases that match TRBD1. The receptor's source is a woman aged 18-29 years in good health. The CDR3 sequence is CASRSHNTGGTEAFF. The CDR3 DNA reads TGTGCCAGCAGGTCGCACAATACAGGGGGGACTGAAGCTTTCTTT.